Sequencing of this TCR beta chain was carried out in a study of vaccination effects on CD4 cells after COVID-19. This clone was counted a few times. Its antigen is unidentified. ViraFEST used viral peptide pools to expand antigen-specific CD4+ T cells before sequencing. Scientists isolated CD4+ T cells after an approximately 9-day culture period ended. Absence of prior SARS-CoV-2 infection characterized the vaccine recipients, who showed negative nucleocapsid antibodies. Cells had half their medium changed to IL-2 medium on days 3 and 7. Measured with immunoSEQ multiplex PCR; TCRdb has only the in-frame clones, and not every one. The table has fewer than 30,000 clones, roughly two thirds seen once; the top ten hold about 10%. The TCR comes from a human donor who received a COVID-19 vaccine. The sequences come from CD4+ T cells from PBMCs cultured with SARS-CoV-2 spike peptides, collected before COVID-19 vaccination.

Written as DNA, the CDR3 is TGTGCCAGCAGCTTCTTAGGGGAGCTTGGAAACACCATATATTTT. Its translation: CASSFLGELGNTIYF. The chain has TRBV7-9 and TRBJ1-3; D is perhaps TRBD1 (5 bases). This CDR3 has 15 residues. Germline V lookup: CDR1 SEHNR, CDR2 FQNEAQ (reference sequence). V was trimmed by 3 bases and J by 3 bases, leaving 12 bases between them.